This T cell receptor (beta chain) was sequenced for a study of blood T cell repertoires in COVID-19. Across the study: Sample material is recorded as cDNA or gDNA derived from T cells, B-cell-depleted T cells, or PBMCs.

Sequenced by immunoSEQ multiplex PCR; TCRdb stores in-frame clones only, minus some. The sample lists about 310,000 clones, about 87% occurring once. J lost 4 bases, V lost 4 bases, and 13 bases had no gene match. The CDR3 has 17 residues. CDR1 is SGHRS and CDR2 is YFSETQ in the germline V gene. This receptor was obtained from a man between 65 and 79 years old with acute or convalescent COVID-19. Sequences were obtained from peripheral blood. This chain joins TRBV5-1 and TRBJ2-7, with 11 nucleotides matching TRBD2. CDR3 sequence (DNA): TGCGCCAGCAGCCCCGCGGGTCTAGCGGGGGGACCTTACGAGCAGTACTTC. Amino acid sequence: CASSPAGLAGGPYEQYF.